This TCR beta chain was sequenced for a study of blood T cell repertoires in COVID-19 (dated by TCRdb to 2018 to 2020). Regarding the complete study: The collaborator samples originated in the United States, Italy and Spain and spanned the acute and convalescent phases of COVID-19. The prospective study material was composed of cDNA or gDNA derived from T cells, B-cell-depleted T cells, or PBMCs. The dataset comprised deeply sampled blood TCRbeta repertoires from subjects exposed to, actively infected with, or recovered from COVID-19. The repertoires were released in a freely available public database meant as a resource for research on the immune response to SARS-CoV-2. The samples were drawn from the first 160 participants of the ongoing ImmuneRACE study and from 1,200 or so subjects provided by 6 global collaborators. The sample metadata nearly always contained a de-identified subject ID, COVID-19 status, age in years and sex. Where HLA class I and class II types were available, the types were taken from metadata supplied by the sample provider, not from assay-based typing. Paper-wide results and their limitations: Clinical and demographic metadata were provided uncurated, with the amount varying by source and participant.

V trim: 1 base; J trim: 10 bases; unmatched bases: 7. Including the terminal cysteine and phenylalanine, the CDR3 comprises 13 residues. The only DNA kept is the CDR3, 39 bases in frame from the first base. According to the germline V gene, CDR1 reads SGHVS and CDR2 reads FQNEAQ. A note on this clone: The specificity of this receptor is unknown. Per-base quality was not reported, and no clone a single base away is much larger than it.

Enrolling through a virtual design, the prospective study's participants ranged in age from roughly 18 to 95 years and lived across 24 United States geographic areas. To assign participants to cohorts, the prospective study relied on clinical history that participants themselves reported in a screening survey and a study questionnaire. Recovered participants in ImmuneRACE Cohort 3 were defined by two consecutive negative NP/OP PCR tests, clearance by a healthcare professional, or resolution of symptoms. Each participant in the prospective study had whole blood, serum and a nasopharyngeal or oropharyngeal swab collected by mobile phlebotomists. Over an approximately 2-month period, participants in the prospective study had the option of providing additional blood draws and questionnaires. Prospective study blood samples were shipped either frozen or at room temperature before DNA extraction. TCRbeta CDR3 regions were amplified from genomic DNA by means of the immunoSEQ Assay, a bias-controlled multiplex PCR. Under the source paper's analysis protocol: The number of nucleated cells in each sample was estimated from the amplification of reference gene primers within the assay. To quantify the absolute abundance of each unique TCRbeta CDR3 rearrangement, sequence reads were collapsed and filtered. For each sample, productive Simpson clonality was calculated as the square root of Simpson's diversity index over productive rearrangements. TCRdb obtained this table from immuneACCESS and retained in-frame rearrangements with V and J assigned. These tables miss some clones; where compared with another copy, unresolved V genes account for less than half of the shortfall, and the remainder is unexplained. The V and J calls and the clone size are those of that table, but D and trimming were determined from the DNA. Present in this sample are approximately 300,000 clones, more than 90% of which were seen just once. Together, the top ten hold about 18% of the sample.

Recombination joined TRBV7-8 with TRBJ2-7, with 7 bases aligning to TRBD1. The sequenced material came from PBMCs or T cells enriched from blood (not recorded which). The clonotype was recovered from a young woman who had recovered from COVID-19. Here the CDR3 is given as CASSLEGWDRQYF. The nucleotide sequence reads TGTGCCAGCAGCTTAGAGGGGTGGGACAGACAGTACTTC.